This T cell receptor beta chain was observed in a study of T cells in Graves' hyperthyroidism and ophthalmopathy. General study results and limits: Median prediction lead before ophthalmopathy onset was about 6.5 months with the model. Stable hyperthyroidism was separated from ophthalmopathy by a model based on 13 V-J features.

It was uncontrolled infection, other autoimmune disease, pregnancy or lactation that excluded patients. With 5 bases removed from V and 4 bases from J, the gap between germline ends came to 11 bases. The CDR3 contains 13 residues. Germline CDR1 reads LNHNV; CDR2 reads YYDKDF (reference sequence). In this sample, this clonotype turned up many times. Its antigen is not identified. Amplification yielded TCR beta CDR3 regions, with RNA transcripts as the source. The HTBI primer set drove a first-round RT-PCR of the TCR CDR3. TCRdb re-derived calls from the multiplex PCR reads in MiXCR, one entry per CDR3 protein. The table records a few hundred thousand distinct CDR3 sequences, 20% to 25% of them present only once.

The sequenced material came from blood. The J gene is TRBJ1-1, the V gene TRBV15, with D unclear. The sequence was collected from a man between 18 and 29 years old with Graves' hyperthyroidism. The CDR3 loop reads CATSGAGGTEAFF. The CDR3, as DNA: TGTGCCACCAGCGGAGCAGGTGGCACTGAAGCTTTCTTT.